The sequence of this T cell receptor beta chain was determined in a study of identical twins. Everyone who gave samples was a healthy Caucasian. Study-wide results and limits: Models predicted less out-of-frame TCR alpha sharing in monozygotic twins than was found.

Via MiXCR, TCRdb re-called the 5' RACE reads, giving one row per CDR3 protein. In the table there are 750,000 to 950,000 distinct CDR3 sequences, 9% to 15% of which are singletons. This clonotype has only a few counts. The antigen is unknown. These data are also associated with another study on yellow fever vaccine responses in identical twins.

The TCR sequence derives from a woman aged 18-35 years in good health. Sequenced input: PBMCs.

CDR3 protein: CASMTSRTTGELFF. The DNA for the CDR3 is TGTGCCAGCATGACATCCCGAACCACCGGGGAGCTGTTTTTT. J is TRBJ2-2 and V is TRBV6-1; D not resolved. The CDR3 runs to 14 residues. Trimming pared 7 bases from V and 4 bases from J, leaving 13 bases between. CDR1 is MNHNS, CDR2 SASEGT, per germline.